One sample yielded the 24 T cell receptor beta chains listed below, sequenced in a study of shared clonotypes between healthy human individuals. The data were produced by immunoSEQ multiplex PCR, yet TCRdb's version contains in-frame clones alone and is incomplete. This table has about 490,000 clones, 65% to 85% appearing once. Sequencing was carried out using PBMCs. The receptors come from a woman in her thirties or forties in good health. Some clones in this sample may be carry-over from other donors' samples.

The V gene is TRBV7-6, the J gene TRBJ1-4; the match to TRBD1 covers 10 bases. Germline V gene sequence: CDR1 SGHVS, CDR2 FNYEAQ. This CDR3 comprises 15 residues. The J segment lost 12 bases and the V segment lost 5 bases, leaving 12 bases of the junction unmatched. The CDR3 is CASSRGQGPFGELFF. DNA of the CDR3: TGTGCCAGCAGCCGGGGACAGGGGCCCTTCGGGGAACTGTTTTTT.

This chain connects TRBV15 to TRBJ2-1; no reliable D call. This CDR3 has 12 residues. The V end was cut by 9 bases, the J end by 6 bases, with 12 bases between. Germline CDR1 reads LNHNV; CDR2 reads YYDKDF (reference sequence). The CDR3 is CATGQLGNEQFF. CDR3 in DNA: TGTGCCACGGGTCAGTTAGGCAATGAGCAGTTCTTC.

This clone has a handful of counts. This chain uses TRBV28 with TRBJ2-5; TRBD1 aligns across 7 bases. V dropped 6 bases and J dropped 7; count of bases not matched to a gene: 14. The CDR3 has 15 residues. The germline V gene encodes CDR1 MDHEN and CDR2 SYDVKM. The CDR3 sequence is CASRGHGVAGGTQYF. The CDR3 DNA is TGTGCCAGCAGGGGTCATGGGGTGGCAGGGGGGACCCAGTACTTC.

V is TRBV28 and J is TRBJ2-7; 7 bases fit TRBD1. The CDR3 loop spans 16 amino acids. CDR1 and CDR2 from the germline V gene are MDHEN and SYDVKM. After removal of 2 bases from V and 3 bases from J, the junction contained 10 bases not matched to a gene. The CDR3 protein is CASSLLGDSVGYEQYF. Written as DNA, the CDR3 is TGTGCCAGCAGTTTACTCGGGGACAGCGTTGGCTACGAGCAGTACTTC.

This clone was detected once. The chain has TRBV5-8 and TRBJ1-5; D not certain. Trimming took 9 bases from V and 4 from J, leaving 20 bases between them. This CDR3 has 15 residues. In germline, CDR1 is SGHTS, CDR2 YDEGEE. DNA of the CDR3: TGTGCCACTATCCCGGGCCCTGGACGTAATCAGCCCCAGCATTTT. This encodes CATIPGPGRNQPQHF.

V is TRBV5-1 and J is TRBJ1-4; TRBD1 aligns across 7 bases. The CDR3 spans 14 residues. Germline values: CDR1 SGHRS, CDR2 YFSETQ. V trimming: 4 bases; J trimming: 6 bases; junction bases outside the gene matches: 6. In DNA form, the CDR3 reads TGCGCCAGCAGCCCGGACAGGAGCGATGAAAAACTGTTTTTT. It encodes CASSPDRSDEKLFF.

In its sample, this clone was seen a few times. The chain combines TRBV5-4 with TRBJ2-5; possibly TRBD2 for D (6 bases). The J call may be mistaken, given a closer DNA end match to TRBJ2-7. CDR1 SGHNT and CDR2 YYREEE come from the germline V gene (reference sequence). This CDR3 region has 14 residues. CDR3 nucleotides: TGTGCCAGCAGCTTGTTCGGGAGTCCCCACGAGCAGTACTTC. It translates to CASSLFGSPHEQYF.

V and J are TRBV19 and TRBJ2-5, with 8 nucleotides matching TRBD1. The CDR3 totals 15 residues. In germline, CDR1 is LNHDA, CDR2 SQIVND (reference sequence). After removal of 2 bases from V and 0 bases from J, the junction contained 2 bases not matched to a gene. CDR3 DNA sequence: TGTGCCAGTAGTATAAGGGGACAGGACCAAGAGACCCAGTACTTC. Its translation: CASSIRGQDQETQYF.

Details on this clone: This sequence is one base from a far larger clone and is likely a read error. The same CDR3 can be traced to other DNA sequences in this sample. This chain joins TRBV5-1 and TRBJ2-5, with no clear D. From germline, CDR1 is SGHRS and CDR2 YFSETQ. The CDR3 consists of 14 residues. The ends were cut back, 3 bases at V and 3 bases at J, with 12 bases in the middle. In DNA, the CDR3 is TGCGCCAGCAGCTCCCAGGTAGCTGAAGAGACCCAGTACTTC. Translation gives CASSSQVAEETQYF.

The chain combines TRBV19 with TRBJ1-2; D gene unclear. V lost 5 bases and J 0 bases, leaving 7 bases between the germline ends. Germline V CDR1 and CDR2: LNHDA, SQIVND (reference sequence). The CDR3 contains 13 residues. The CDR3 loop reads CASSWRANYGYTF. CDR3 DNA: TGTGCCAGTAGTTGGAGAGCTAACTATGGCTACACCTTC. Supplemented by reference TRBV19 and TRBJ1-2, the full variable domain reads DGGITQSPKYLFRKEGQNVTLSCEQNLNHDAMYWYRQDPGQGLRLIYYSQIVNDFQKGDIAEGYSVSREKKESFPLTVTSAQKNPTAFYLCASSWRANYGYTFGSGTRLTVV.

The chain links TRBV5-4 to TRBJ2-7; D possibly matches TRBD1 or TRBD2 (5 bases each). CDR1 and CDR2 from the germline V gene are SGHNT and YYREEE (reference sequence). The CDR3 extends over 13 amino acids. Trimming took off 2 bases at V and 2 bases at J, with 8 bases between the two ends. The CDR3 spells CASSFLGAYEQYF. Here the CDR3 DNA reads TGTGCCAGCAGCTTTTTGGGGGCCTACGAGCAGTACTTC.

V is TRBV11-2 and J is TRBJ2-1, with 12 bases matching TRBD2. The CDR3 spans 17 residues. Germline trimming cut 3 bases from V and 4 bases from J; bases unmatched to any gene: 7. Germline CDR1 SGHAT, CDR2 FQNNGV. The CDR3 DNA sequence: TGTGCCAGCAGCTTCCTAGCGGGAGGGTCATCTTACAATGAGCAGTTCTTC. It codes for CASSFLAGGSSYNEQFF.

A remark on this clone: The likely explanation is a read error, given a far larger clone one base away. The J gene is TRBJ1-1, the V gene TRBV5-6; D not certain. From germline, CDR1 is SGHDT and CDR2 YYEEEE. This CDR3 contains 15 residues. With 6 bases removed from V and 4 bases from J, the gap between germline ends came to 19 bases. DNA of the CDR3: TGTGCCAGCACCCTGGCTGTGGGCTTGCTCACTGAAGCTTTCTTT. Translating it yields CASTLAVGLLTEAFF.

This chain uses TRBV9 with TRBJ2-5; 7 nucleotides align to TRBD1. Germline-derived CDR1 and CDR2 are SGDLS and YYNGEE. The CDR3 loop spans 15 amino acids. V dropped 3 bases and J dropped 0; count of bases not matched to a gene: 5. The CDR3: CASSAGGNHQETQYF. The CDR3 DNA reads TGTGCCAGCAGCGCAGGGGGTAATCACCAAGAGACCCAGTACTTC.

This clone came up a few times. This chain joins TRBV7-9 and TRBJ2-3; D is uncertain. Germline assignment: CDR1 SEHNR and CDR2 FQNEAQ (reference sequence). V dropped 3 bases and J dropped 0 bases, with 4 bases sitting between them. This CDR3 is 13 amino acids long. CDR3 nucleotide sequence: TGTGCCAGCAGCTTTTTCAGCACAGATACGCAGTATTTT. It specifies CASSFFSTDTQYF.

This chain links TRBV5-4 with TRBJ2-2; D possibly uses TRBD1 or TRBD2 (5 bases each). The V and J ends lost 6 bases and 3 bases respectively, with 18 bases between them. Germline assignment: CDR1 SGHNT and CDR2 YYREEE (reference sequence). The CDR3 covers 16 residues. In nucleotides, the CDR3 is TGTGCCAGCAACCCATTGGGGCAGGGAGACACCGGGGAGCTGTTTTTT. It yields the protein CASNPLGQGDTGELFF.

Details on this clone: This sequence is one base from a far larger clone and is likely a read error. V usage is TRBV2 and J usage is TRBJ2-2; D not certain. Per the germline V gene, CDR1 is SNHLY and CDR2 is FYNNEI. This CDR3 contains 15 residues. V was clipped by 7 bases and J by 3 bases, with 15 bases between them. The CDR3 sequence is CASTRPAWDTGELFF. CDR3 coding DNA: TGTGCCAGCACGCGACCAGCGTGGGACACCGGGGAGCTGTTTTTT.

To note about this clone: It is likely a read error: a sequence one base away is far more abundant. This same CDR3 is encoded by further DNA sequences in the sample. J is TRBJ2-7 and V is TRBV28; D is perhaps TRBD2 (5 bases). This CDR3 is built from 13 residues. The germline V gene has CDR1 MDHEN and CDR2 SYDVKM. DNA for the CDR3: TGTGCCAGCAGCCGTGGGAGCTCCTATGAGCAGTACTTC. Amino acids: CASSRGSSYEQYF.

This rearrangement joins TRBV7-6 to TRBJ2-7; possibly TRBD2 for D (5 bases). CDR3 length: 14 amino acids. With 4 bases removed from V and 2 bases from J, the gap between germline ends came to 12 bases. Germline loops: CDR1 SGHVS, CDR2 FNYEAQ. The CDR3 loop is CASSSAGRAYEQYF. The CDR3 DNA sequence: TGTGCCAGCAGCTCTGCCGGGCGGGCCTACGAGCAGTACTTC.

This clone was picked up many times. Other DNA sequences in this specimen translate into the identical CDR3. The J gene is TRBJ2-2, the V gene TRBV11-2; no definite D call. Germline CDR1 and CDR2: SGHAT and FQNNGV. Deletions cut 5 bases from V and 1 base from J, with 8 bases between. The CDR3 has 14 residues. CDR3 DNA: TGTGCCAGCAGCACCCCAAGGAACACCGGGGAGCTGTTTTTT. This codes for CASSTPRNTGELFF.

The chain has TRBV7-9 and TRBJ2-3, with a possible D match to TRBD2 (7 bases). This CDR3 has 15 amino acids. Deletions cut 1 base from V and 5 bases from J, with 13 bases between. Germline V gene sequence: CDR1 SEHNR, CDR2 FQNEAQ (reference sequence). The CDR3 DNA sequence: TGTGCCAGCAGCTTAGGTCCGGGGGGCAGAGATACGCAGTATTTT. This translates into CASSLGPGGRDTQYF.

This chain joins TRBV7-3 and TRBJ1-2; D remains ambiguous. Germline-derived CDR1 and CDR2 are SGHTA and FQGTGA. The CDR3 is made up of 14 amino acids. V was cut by 0 bases and J by 8 bases, with 13 bases left in between. Written as DNA, the CDR3 is TGTGCCAGCAGCTTAACGTCACCGGAGGAAGGCTACACCTTC. Translation gives CASSLTSPEEGYTF. The complete variable domain, with remaining parts taken from reference TRBV7-3 and TRBJ1-2, reads GAGVSQTPSNKVTEKGKYVELRCDPISGHTALYWYRQSLGQGPEFLIYFQGTGAADDSGLPNDRFFAVRPEGSVSTLKIQRTERGDSAVYLCASSLTSPEEGYTFGSGTRLTVV.

Notes on this clone: A far larger clone is off by one base, so a read error is likely. The chain joins TRBV4-3 to TRBJ2-3; TRBD2 matches 8 bases. This CDR3 has 15 amino acids. CDR1 and CDR2 (germline): LGHNA, YSLEER. V shed 1 base and J 4 bases; nucleotides not matched to a gene: 4. In DNA, the CDR3 is TGCGCCAGCAGCCAAGCGGGAGGGCTGGCAGATACGCAGTATTTT. This encodes CASSQAGGLADTQYF.

The rearrangement links TRBV30 to TRBJ1-3; D gene ambiguous. The CDR3 totals 13 residues. Trimming took 7 bases from V and 2 from J, leaving 12 bases between them. From germline, CDR1 is GTSNPN and CDR2 SVGIG (reference sequence). In nucleotides, the CDR3 is TGTGCCTCCGCCTCGCTGGCTGGAAACACCATATATTTT. This codes for CASASLAGNTIYF.